Presented here are 10 T cell receptor beta chains from one specimen sequenced in a study of CD8+ T cells in alopecia areata. Cell sorting was performed on pooled cutaneous lymph node cells with CD4, CD8alpha, NKG2D, NKG2ACE and other markers. RNA extraction and reverse transcription yielded cDNA as sequencing template. Assay used: immunoSEQ multiplex PCR; TCRdb lists only in-frame clones, some missing. The sample has about 300,000 clones, none seen only once. Sequenced sample: CD4+ T cells sorted from a lymph node. All receptors come from a C3H/HeJ mouse with alopecia areata. MHC haplotype: H2-k.

This clone was found a few times. The gene names here belong to mouse. The sequence runs out 4 residues before the end of the CDR3; the remainder is reconstructed from the germline J gene. The J gene is TRBJ2-5, the V gene TRBV1, with D perhaps matching TRBD2 (6 bases). Per germline, CDR1 NSQYPW and CDR2 LRSPGD (reference sequence). The CDR3 has 16 amino acids. V was cut by 0 bases and J by 0 bases, with 10 bases left in between. CDR3 protein: CTCSADPGDNQDTQYF. The part of the CDR3 DNA that was read is TGCACCTGCAGTGCAGATCCTGGGGATAACCAAGAC. The full variable domain, rest sourced from reference TRBV1 and TRBJ2-5, is VTLLEQNPRWRLVPRGQAVNLRCILKNSQYPWMSWYQQDLQKQLQWLFTLRSPGDKEVKSLPGADYLATRVTDTELRLQVANMSQGRTLYCTCSADPGDNQDTQYFGPGTRLLVL.

Worth noting for this clone: The gene names given are mouse names. The CDR3 extends 4 residues past the end of the read, so its final part is completed from the germline J gene. At the DNA level, this CDR3 is encoded by other sequences in the same sample as well. This chain joins TRBV1 and TRBJ2-1, with TRBD2 identical over 8 bases. The CDR3 extends over 15 amino acids. Germline values: CDR1 NSQYPW, CDR2 LRSPGD (reference sequence). CDR3 sequence reads: CTCSADRGGGAEQFF. The DNA read from the CDR3 is TGCACCTGCAGTGCAGATCGGGGGGGCGGGGCT.

This clone has a handful of counts. These gene names are mouse names. The CDR3 sequence is CTCSPRLGGRNTLYF. Incomplete CDR3 DNA: TGCACCTGCAGTCCCCGACTGGGGGGGAGAAAC. V is TRBV1 and J is TRBJ2-4; 11 nucleotides match TRBD2. The read ends 4 residues shy of where the CDR3 ends; the end is completed using the germline J gene. Germline V lookup: CDR1 NSQYPW, CDR2 LRSPGD (reference sequence). This CDR3 is 15 amino acids long.

As regards this clone: Germline and genes: mouse. The CDR3 goes on 4 residues after the read ends, and that part is filled in from the germline J gene. V usage is TRBV1 and J usage is TRBJ2-1, with 7 bases matching TRBD1. Trimming removed 0 bases from V and 3 bases from J; junction bases left unmatched: 5. This CDR3 has 16 amino acids. Germline assignment: CDR1 NSQYPW and CDR2 LRSPGD (reference sequence). The CDR3 bases that were read are TGCACCTGCAGTGCAGATCTCGGACAGGCCTATGCT. Its translation is CTCSADLGQAYA. The whole CDR3 sequence reads CTCSADLGQAYAEQFF.

This clone was picked up a small number of times. Any gene name here is a mouse gene name. The CDR3 extends 4 residues past the end of the read, so its final part is completed from the germline J gene. The V gene is TRBV19, the J gene TRBJ2-2; D is unclear. Germline CDR1 is FNHDT and CDR2 is SITEND (reference sequence). The V and J ends lost 5 bases and 0 bases respectively, with 14 bases between them. The CDR3 length is 16 residues. CDR3 protein: CASSLKWVANTGQLYF. The DNA read from the CDR3 is TGTGCCAGCAGCCTTAAATGGGTTGCAAACACCGGG.

This clone was observed a handful of times. Here the gene names and germline are mouse. The CDR3 end is not reached by the read, which stops 4 residues before it; the germline J gene fills it in. This chain connects TRBV13-1 to TRBJ2-5; weak D call: TRBD1 (6 bases). Germline CDR1 NSHNY, CDR2 SYGAGN. The CDR3 is 13 amino acids. CDR3 DNA, as far as it was read: TGTGCCAGCAGCGGAGGCAGGGGAGAC. It encodes CASSGGRGD. The entire CDR3 reads CASSGGRGDTQYF.

There are a few counts of this clone. Each gene name is a mouse one. The read falls 4 residues short of the CDR3 end, and the missing part is taken from the germline J gene. Other DNA sequences in the sample encode the same CDR3. The genes are TRBV5 and TRBJ2-7; 11 bases align to TRBD1. Germline-derived CDR1 and CDR2 are LGHNA and YNLKQL (reference sequence). The CDR3 totals 14 residues. CDR3 sequence reads: CASSHRDRGYEQYF. Incomplete CDR3 DNA: TGTGCCAGCAGCCACCGGGACAGGGGGTAT.

A few counts support this clone. The genes and germline here are from mouse. The CDR3 end falls 3 residues outside the read, so it is completed with the germline J gene. The V gene is TRBV19, the J gene TRBJ1-6; possible D gene TRBD1, 6 bases. TRBJ1-6 is reported as an ORF; its role is uncertain. Germline V gives CDR1 FNHDT, CDR2 SITEND (reference sequence). V was cut by 4 bases and J by 3 bases, with 8 bases left in between. This CDR3 has 14 residues. The CDR3 sequence: CASSRDNYNSPLYF. The DNA read from the CDR3 is TGTGCCAGCAGTCGGGACAACTATAATTCGCCC.

This clone was counted at least ten times. The listed genes are named as in mouse. The read ends 4 residues before the CDR3 terminus; that terminus is restored from the germline J gene. This sample includes further DNA sequences coding for the same CDR3. V and J are TRBV5 and TRBJ2-3, with 9 bases that match TRBD2. The CDR3 contains 15 residues. CDR1 LGHNA and CDR2 YNLKQL come from the germline V gene (reference sequence). J lost 0 bases, V lost 4 bases, and 2 bases had no gene match. CDR3 residues: CASSRLGASAETLYF. Partial CDR3 DNA: TGTGCCAGCAGCCGACTGGGGGCTAGTGCAGAA.

A remark on this clone: Gene names follow the mouse nomenclature. The DNA read from the CDR3 is TGTGCTAGCAGTAGAGGGACTGGGGGGTACACCGGG. The encoded protein is CASSRGTGGYTG. The CDR3, in full, reads CASSRGTGGYTGQLYF. The chain has TRBV17 and TRBJ2-2; 11 bases fit TRBD2. The CDR3 goes on 4 residues after the read ends, and that part is filled in from the germline J gene. The junction had 1 base not matched to a gene; V was cut back by 1 base and J by 3 bases. The germline V gene encodes CDR1 MNHDT and CDR2 YYDKIL. CDR3 size: 16 residues.